The 17 T cell receptor beta chains below come from one sample, sequenced in a study of blood T cells in healthy people across ages. A second 7 to 11 cycle PCR used barcoded and J-beta primers. Using its own MiXCR run on the 5' RACE reads, TCRdb lists one record per CDR3 protein. The table lists hundreds of thousands of distinct CDR3 sequences, roughly half of them singletons. The sequencing sample was made of blood. Every receptor here comes from an elderly woman in good health.

Concerning this clonotype: A read error is possible here, since a much larger clone lies one base away. J is TRBJ2-3 and V is TRBV12-3 or TRBV12-4; D unclear. This CDR3 is 15 amino acids long. Trimming stripped 9 bases from V and 2 bases from J, with 18 bases between. The CDR3 bases are TGTGCCAGTCAGAAGGGCTATGACTTCACAGATACGCAGTATTTT. Its protein product is CASQKGYDFTDTQYF.

The chain employs TRBV5-1 and TRBJ2-7; TRBD1 might be the D (6 bases). Germline V gene sequence: CDR1 SGHRS, CDR2 YFSETQ. The CDR3 has 13 amino acids. The germline V and J ends were trimmed by 4 bases and 5 bases, with 13 bases remaining between them. The CDR3 coding sequence is TGCGCCAGCAGCGCACCCGGGACACACGAGCAGTACTTC. Protein: CASSAPGTHEQYF.

This clonotype was recorded at least ten times. V is TRBV9 and J is TRBJ2-3; TRBD2 matches 9 bases. The CDR3 is 16 amino acids. Germline CDR1 and CDR2: SGDLS and YYNGEE. V was clipped by 2 bases and J by 4 bases; unmatched bases: 8. The CDR3 DNA sequence: TGTGCCAGCAGCGTGAGCGGGGGGCAAGGACCAGATACGCAGTATTTT. Residues: CASSVSGGQGPDTQYF.

This clonotype was detected only a few times. The rearrangement joins TRBV5-6 to TRBJ2-5, with D possibly matching TRBD1 (6 bases). The CDR3 spans 12 residues. In germline, CDR1 is SGHDT, CDR2 YYEEEE. With 3 bases removed from V and 4 bases from J, the gap between germline ends came to 7 bases. CDR3 nucleotide sequence: TGTGCCAGCAGCTGGGGGCCAGAGACCCAGTACTTC. As protein: CASSWGPETQYF.

The J gene is TRBJ2-2, the V gene TRBV20-1; D assignment may be TRBD1 or TRBD2 (6 bases each). The CDR3 runs to 15 residues. The germline V gene has CDR1 DFQATT and CDR2 SNEGSKA (reference sequence). V was cut by 2 bases and J by 1 base, with 11 bases left in between. The CDR3 protein is CSARKGGLNTGELFF. CDR3 coding DNA: TGCAGTGCTAGAAAGGGGGGACTGAACACCGGGGAGCTGTTTTTT.

At least ten counts were recorded for this clonotype. The chain's CDR3 is CASSLGQIYTEAFF. CDR3 in DNA: TGTGCCAGCAGTTTAGGACAGATTTACACTGAAGCTTTCTTT. This chain connects TRBV12-3 or TRBV12-4 to TRBJ1-1, with D perhaps TRBD1 (5 bases). The CDR3 is 14 amino acids. V dropped 1 base and J dropped 3 bases, with 9 bases sitting between them.

This clonotype was found a few times. This chain uses TRBV9 with TRBJ1-1; D is perhaps TRBD1 (6 bases). Germline V gene lookup returns CDR1 SGDLS and CDR2 YYNGEE. Trimming left V 0 bases short and J 7 bases short, with 19 bases between. The CDR3 runs to 16 residues. The CDR3 region is CASSVVSDSARGEAFF. The DNA for the CDR3 is TGTGCCAGCAGCGTAGTTTCAGACAGCGCCAGGGGTGAAGCTTTCTTT.

This chain joins TRBV20-1 and TRBJ2-1, with 9 bases lining up with TRBD2. The J segment lost 4 bases and the V segment lost 1 base, leaving 5 bases of the junction unmatched. The CDR3 sequence is 15 residues long. Looked up from germline, CDR1 is DFQATT and CDR2 is SNEGSKA (reference sequence). CDR3 protein: CSARGASGEYNEQFF. DNA for the CDR3: TGCAGTGCTAGAGGTGCTAGCGGGGAGTACAATGAGCAGTTCTTC.

The sample holds many counts of this clonotype. The chain recombines TRBV4-1 with TRBJ2-3, with a tentative D call TRBD1 (5 bases). The ends were cut back, 1 base at V and 1 base at J, with 6 bases in the middle. Germline CDR1 reads MGHRA; CDR2 reads YSYEKL. This CDR3 is 14 amino acids long. CDR3 in amino acids: CASSQAQGTDTQYF. In DNA form, the CDR3 reads TGCGCCAGCAGCCAAGCACAGGGCACAGATACGCAGTATTTT.

The sample holds a few counts of this clonotype. This sequence joins TRBV30 and TRBJ2-5, with no clear D. CDR1 and CDR2 (germline): GTSNPN, SVGIG (reference sequence). CDR3 length: 13 amino acids. V lost 0 bases to trimming and J lost 2 bases, with 7 bases between them. CDR3 amino acids: CAWSVILQETQYF. The CDR3 DNA sequence: TGTGCCTGGAGTGTAATCCTACAAGAGACCCAGTACTTC.

The chain couples TRBV7-2 to TRBJ2-7; TRBD1 matches at 7 bases. V was pared by 5 bases and J by 5 bases, with 12 bases of the junction left unmatched. The V gene's germline CDR1 is SGHTA and CDR2 FQGNSA. CDR3 length equals 15 residues. For the CDR3, the DNA is TGTGCCAGCAGCGCGGCCGGGACAGACTTTCACGAGCAGTACTTC. As protein: CASSAAGTDFHEQYF.

To note about this clonotype: At one end the junction does not follow the germline gene, possibly because of a read error. The chain employs TRBV27 and TRBJ2-6, with D hard to call. The CDR3 is made up of 13 amino acids. The germline gives CDR1 MNHEY, CDR2 SMNVEV (reference sequence). The chain's CDR3 is CASQLSGSNVLTF. The CDR3 region has the DNA TGTGCCAGCCAACTCTCTGGGTCCAACGTCCTGACTTTC.

This chain uses TRBV12-3 or TRBV12-4 with TRBJ2-1; 10 bases line up with TRBD2. The CDR3 loop spans 16 amino acids. V lost 6 bases and J lost 4; bases outside the gene matches: 9. The CDR3 sequence: CASRTKRGGIYNEQFF. For the CDR3, the DNA is TGTGCCAGCAGAACCAAGCGGGGGGGAATATACAATGAGCAGTTCTTC.

The rearrangement links TRBV21-1 to TRBJ2-4. TRBV21-1 is designated a pseudogene. This CDR3 contains 15 residues. CDR3 nucleotide sequence: TGTGCCAGCAGCAAAGAAAGGGATAACAAAAACATTCAGTACTTC. It encodes CASSKERDNKNIQYF.

This clonotype was seen ten or more times. The chain recombines TRBV5-1 with TRBJ2-1; tentatively, D is TRBD2 (6 bases). V was shortened by 2 bases and J by 3 bases, with 15 bases between the two germline ends. Germline V CDR1 and CDR2: SGHRS, YFSETQ. This CDR3 comprises 16 residues. The CDR3 DNA reads TGCGCCAGCAGCTTAGGCGGGGCTAACGTCTACAATGAGCAGTTCTTC. It is translated as CASSLGGANVYNEQFF.

This clonotype was seen at least ten times. The chain employs TRBV12-3 or TRBV12-4 and TRBJ2-5; 13 bases fit TRBD2. The CDR3 has 15 residues. J lost 5 bases, V lost 5 bases, and 5 bases had no gene match. The CDR3 loop reads CASSQSTSGGETQYF. CDR3 in DNA: TGTGCCAGCAGTCAATCGACTAGCGGGGGGGAGACCCAGTACTTC.

This clonotype came up many times. The CDR3 sequence: CASSQGRNEQFF. In DNA, the CDR3 is TGTGCCAGCAGCCAAGGGAGGAATGAGCAGTTCTTC. The V call is TRBV3-1, the J call TRBJ2-1, with D possibly being TRBD2 (5 bases). This CDR3 comprises 12 residues. CDR1 is LGHDT, CDR2 YNNKEL, per germline (reference sequence). Trimming took 1 base from V and 7 from J, leaving 5 bases between them.